This T cell receptor beta chain was profiled in a study of blood T cell repertoires in COVID-19. In the source study's methods: Reference gene primers were amplified, and this amplification served to estimate nucleated cell counts. TCRdb keeps only in-frame clones here, not all; method: immunoSEQ multiplex PCR. V and J calls and clone size come straight from that table; D and trimming were deduced from the DNA. The data show roughly 110,000 clones, 65% to 75% seen once. The CDR3 contains 13 residues. Germline CDR1 is KGHSH and CDR2 is LQKENI. Between the trimmed V and J ends, which lost 6 bases and 3 bases, there was a span of 9 bases.

The clonotype comes from a human donor with acute or convalescent COVID-19. The donor label of this sample is uncertain. The chain is built from TRBV18 and TRBJ2-1; D is possibly TRBD1 (6 bases). Sequenced input: peripheral blood. The DNA of the CDR3 is TGTGCCAGCTCCCGGGACAACTACAATGAGCAGTTCTTC. It codes for CASSRDNYNEQFF.